The rows below give T cell receptor beta chains drawn from one sample of a study of CD8 T cells in ankylosing spondylitis. Via MiXCR, TCRdb re-called the 5' RACE reads, giving one row per CDR3 protein. The table has fewer than 500,000 distinct CDR3 sequences, approximately 26% seen once. Sequenced sample: blood, either unsorted or a sorted T cell fraction (not recorded which). These receptors came from a male donor with ankylosing spondylitis. CDR3s include the opening cysteine and the closing phenylalanine or tryptophan. The D gene is left open where the match is weak. Not all rows give a size; the values are once, few, many and, for expanded clones, a class.

clone size: few; D gene: .; V gene: TRBV12-3/TRBV12-4; J gene: TRBJ2-2; CDR3 DNA: TGTGCCAGCAGTCCCGGATTACAGGCGAACACCGGGGAGCTGTTTTTT; CDR3 protein: CASSPGLQANTGELFF
clone size: once; D gene: .; V gene: TRBV7-9; J gene: TRBJ1-2; CDR3 DNA: TGTGCCAGCAGCTTAATCGGTTGGGGTGGCTACACCTTC; CDR3 protein: CASSLIGWGGYTF
clone size: .; D gene: .; V gene: TRBV7-2; J gene: TRBJ2-2; CDR3 DNA: TGTGCCAGCAGCTACGCATCGAACACCGGGGAGCTGTTTTTT; CDR3 protein: CASSYASNTGELFF
clone size: many; D gene: TRBD2; V gene: TRBV5-1; J gene: TRBJ2-3; CDR3 DNA: TGCGCCAGCAGCTTTTCTAGCGGTTCCATAGAGGATACGCAGTATTTT; CDR3 protein: CASSFSSGSIEDTQYF
clone size: .; D gene: .; V gene: TRBV7-2; J gene: TRBJ2-4; CDR3 DNA: TGTGCCAGCAGCTTATCAGGGAGTCCGACCAAAAACATTCAGTACTTC; CDR3 protein: CASSLSGSPTKNIQYF
clone size: .; D gene: TRBD2; V gene: TRBV5-1; J gene: TRBJ2-3; CDR3 DNA: TGCGCCAGCAGCTCGGGAACTAGCGGGGATCCTACTAGCACAGATACGCAGTATTTT; CDR3 protein: CASSSGTSGDPTSTDTQYF
clone size: .; D gene: .; V gene: TRBV20-1; J gene: TRBJ2-1; CDR3 DNA: TGCAGTGCTAGAGACCCCAGACTAGGGGCCTACAATGAGCAGTTCTTC; CDR3 protein: CSARDPRLGAYNEQFF
clone size: .; D gene: .; V gene: TRBV6-6; J gene: TRBJ1-1; CDR3 DNA: TGTGCCAGCAGTTACCCGGGAAGGCCTGAAGCTTTCTTT; CDR3 protein: CASSYPGRPEAFF
clone size: .; D gene: .; V gene: TRBV15; J gene: TRBJ1-1; CDR3 DNA: TGTGCCACCAGCAGAGAAGGGAGGCACACTGAAGCTTTCTTT; CDR3 protein: CATSREGRHTEAFF
clone size: .; D gene: TRBD2; V gene: TRBV4-1; J gene: TRBJ2-1; CDR3 DNA: TGCGCCAGCAGCCATGCCAGACTAGCGGGCCCATACAATGAGCAGTTCTTC; CDR3 protein: CASSHARLAGPYNEQFF
clone size: few; D gene: .; V gene: TRBV20-1; J gene: TRBJ1-1; CDR3 DNA: TGCAGAGGGACCGTGAACACTGAAGCTTTCTTT; CDR3 protein: CRGTVNTEAFF
clone size: .; D gene: .; V gene: TRBV10-2; J gene: TRBJ1-2; CDR3 DNA: TGCGCCAGCAGTGAGTCCTTCTTAGCTAACTATGGCTACACCTTC; CDR3 protein: CASSESFLANYGYTF
clone size: few; D gene: TRBD1; V gene: TRBV10-3; J gene: TRBJ1-6; CDR3 DNA: TGTGCCATCAGTGAGTCAGGAGCAGGGGGAAATTCACCCCTCCACTTT; CDR3 protein: CAISESGAGGNSPLHF
clone size: few; D gene: .; V gene: TRBV29-1; J gene: TRBJ2-3; CDR3 DNA: TGCAGCGTTGAACTGACTCTGAATACGCAGTATTTT; CDR3 protein: CSVELTLNTQYF
clone size: .; D gene: .; V gene: TRBV20-1; J gene: TRBJ1-1; CDR3 DNA: TGCAGTGCTAGTCGCAGGGCGATGAACACTGAAGCTTTCTTT; CDR3 protein: CSASRRAMNTEAFF
clone size: few; D gene: TRBD2; V gene: TRBV5-1; J gene: TRBJ2-1; CDR3 DNA: TGCGCCAGCAGCTTGGATGGACTAGGCTACAATGAGCAGTTCTTC; CDR3 protein: CASSLDGLGYNEQFF
clone size: .; D gene: .; V gene: TRBV5-1; J gene: TRBJ2-2; CDR3 DNA: TGTGCCAGCAGTTTATTACGAGACACCGGGGAGCTGTTTTTT; CDR3 protein: CASSLLRDTGELFF
clone size: few; D gene: .; V gene: TRBV5-1; J gene: TRBJ1-1; CDR3 DNA: TGCGCCAGCAGCTTCATCGCAGAGAACACTGAAGCTTTCTTT; CDR3 protein: CASSFIAENTEAFF
clone size: .; D gene: .; V gene: TRBV3-1; J gene: TRBJ2-1; CDR3 DNA: TGTGCCAGCAGCCAAAGCCCCCTGCTTCCTGAGCAGTTCTTC; CDR3 protein: CASSQSPLLPEQFF
clone size: .; D gene: .; V gene: TRBV5-1; J gene: TRBJ2-3; CDR3 DNA: TGCGCCAGCAGCCGATTAGGGGGTTCAGATACGCAGTATTTT; CDR3 protein: CASSRLGGSDTQYF
clone size: .; D gene: .; V gene: TRBV30; J gene: TRBJ2-7; CDR3 DNA: TGTGCCTGGAGTGGCGGGGCCCTGGGACTCATGCAGTACTTC; CDR3 protein: CAWSGGALGLMQYF
clone size: .; D gene: TRBD1; V gene: TRBV12-3/TRBV12-4; J gene: TRBJ2-1; CDR3 DNA: TGTGCCAGCAGCCCGACAGGGGGCTTGCGCAATGAGCAGTTCTTC; CDR3 protein: CASSPTGGLRNEQFF
clone size: .; D gene: .; V gene: TRBV11-3; J gene: TRBJ1-1; CDR3 DNA: TGTGCCAGCAGCACCCACAGCATGAACACTGAAGCTTTCTTT; CDR3 protein: CASSTHSMNTEAFF
clone size: .; D gene: TRBD2; V gene: TRBV3-1; J gene: TRBJ2-2; CDR3 DNA: TGTGCCAGCAGCCTCCGGACTAGCCTGGCCGGGGAGCTGTTTTTT; CDR3 protein: CASSLRTSLAGELFF
clone size: .; D gene: .; V gene: TRBV7-2; J gene: TRBJ2-1; CDR3 DNA: TGTGCCAGCAGCTTATTCGGAGACTACAATGAGCAGTTCTTC; CDR3 protein: CASSLFGDYNEQFF
clone size: .; D gene: .; V gene: TRBV5-1; J gene: TRBJ1-2; CDR3 DNA: TGCGCCAGCAGCTTAGAGAGTGGCTACACCTTC; CDR3 protein: CASSLESGYTF
clone size: .; D gene: .; V gene: TRBV25-1; J gene: TRBJ2-3; CDR3 DNA: TGTGCCAGCAGTCCCATGAGGGCAGATACGCAGTATTTT; CDR3 protein: CASSPMRADTQYF
clone size: many; D gene: .; V gene: TRBV7-9; J gene: TRBJ1-5; CDR3 DNA: TGTGCCAGCAGCCCGGGACGGAACAATCAGCCCCAGCATTTT; CDR3 protein: CASSPGRNNQPQHF
clone size: .; D gene: TRBD2; V gene: TRBV6-2/TRBV6-3; J gene: TRBJ2-5; CDR3 DNA: TGTGCCAGCACCCCAGCGGGAGCCTCGGAGACCCAGTACTTC; CDR3 protein: CASTPAGASETQYF
clone size: few; D gene: .; V gene: TRBV25-1; J gene: TRBJ2-1; CDR3 DNA: TGTGCCAGCAGTGGACCCGGGACCTACAATGAGCAGTTCTTC; CDR3 protein: CASSGPGTYNEQFF
clone size: .; D gene: .; V gene: TRBV20-1; J gene: TRBJ2-7; CDR3 DNA: TGCAGTGCTAGCCTCCGTGCCCCCGAGCAGTACTTC; CDR3 protein: CSASLRAPEQYF
clone size: .; D gene: .; V gene: TRBV12-3/TRBV12-4; J gene: TRBJ2-2; CDR3 DNA: TGTGCCAGCAGTTTCGGTGGTACCGGGGAGCTGTTTTTT; CDR3 protein: CASSFGGTGELFF
clone size: few; D gene: .; V gene: TRBV10-3; J gene: TRBJ1-5; CDR3 DNA: TGTGCCATCAGTGAGTTGTCAGGAGGGAGCAATCAGCCCCAGCATTTT; CDR3 protein: CAISELSGGSNQPQHF
clone size: .; D gene: TRBD1; V gene: TRBV24-1; J gene: TRBJ2-2; CDR3 DNA: TGTGCCACCAGTGAGCCCGACAGGGACGCCGGGGAGCTGTTTTTT; CDR3 protein: CATSEPDRDAGELFF
clone size: .; D gene: .; V gene: TRBV7-2; J gene: TRBJ1-2; CDR3 DNA: TGTGCCAGCACCCTTGGGAAGGCCGGATATGGCTACACCTTC; CDR3 protein: CASTLGKAGYGYTF
clone size: .; D gene: .; V gene: TRBV4-2; J gene: TRBJ1-2; CDR3 DNA: TGTGCCAGCAGCCAAATCTTAAGACGGAATAACTATGGCTACACCTTC; CDR3 protein: CASSQILRRNNYGYTF
clone size: few; D gene: .; V gene: TRBV11-2; J gene: TRBJ2-3; CDR3 DNA: TGTGCCAGCAGCTTTAGCGGTCAGAGCACAGATACGCAGTATTTT; CDR3 protein: CASSFSGQSTDTQYF
clone size: .; D gene: .; V gene: TRBV11-2; J gene: TRBJ1-5; CDR3 DNA: TGTGCCAGCAGCCTTAACAGGGCCCTTCAGCCCCAGCATTTT; CDR3 protein: CASSLNRALQPQHF
clone size: .; D gene: .; V gene: TRBV12-3/TRBV12-4; J gene: TRBJ2-3; CDR3 DNA: TGTGCCAGCAGTTTAGCGGGCCAGGGTGGCCGGGTTACGCAGTATTTT; CDR3 protein: CASSLAGQGGRVTQYF
clone size: once; D gene: .; V gene: TRBV19; J gene: TRBJ1-3; CDR3 DNA: TGTGCCAGTAGTAGGGACCGTCAGATCTCTGGAAACACCATATATTTT; CDR3 protein: CASSRDRQISGNTIYF
clone size: .; D gene: .; V gene: TRBV10-3; J gene: TRBJ1-5; CDR3 DNA: TGTGCCATCAGTGAGTCGGGGGCCGGAGGCAATCAGCCCCAGCATTTT; CDR3 protein: CAISESGAGGNQPQHF
clone size: .; D gene: .; V gene: TRBV20-1; J gene: TRBJ1-5; CDR3 DNA: TGCAGTGCCAGGGTTGTCAATCAGCCCCAGCATTTT; CDR3 protein: CSARVVNQPQHF
clone size: .; D gene: .; V gene: TRBV20-1; J gene: TRBJ2-7; CDR3 DNA: TGCAGTGCGCTTGGGGGAGGTTACTCTTACGAGCAGTACTTC; CDR3 protein: CSALGGGYSYEQYF
clone size: .; D gene: TRBD1; V gene: TRBV11-2; J gene: TRBJ2-7; CDR3 DNA: TGTGCCAGCAGCAAAGAGACAGGGGGTTTCTACGAGCAGTACTTC; CDR3 protein: CASSKETGGFYEQYF
clone size: few; D gene: TRBD1; V gene: TRBV24-1; J gene: TRBJ1-5; CDR3 DNA: TGTGCCACCAGTGATTTCAAGGAAGTTTGGACAGGGGTTAATCAGCCCCAGCATTTT; CDR3 protein: CATSDFKEVWTGVNQPQHF
clone size: few; D gene: .; V gene: TRBV7-9; J gene: TRBJ1-3; CDR3 DNA: TGTGCCAGCAGCTTAGACAGAAACTACGGGTCTGGAAACACCATATATTTT; CDR3 protein: CASSLDRNYGSGNTIYF
clone size: many; D gene: .; V gene: TRBV5-1; J gene: TRBJ1-1; CDR3 DNA: TGCGCCAGCAGCTTGGACAGGCCGAACACTGAAGCTTTCTTT; CDR3 protein: CASSLDRPNTEAFF
clone size: .; D gene: .; V gene: TRBV7-8; J gene: TRBJ1-1; CDR3 DNA: TGTGCCAGCAAATCGCTCGGGGAGAACACTGAAGCTTTCTTT; CDR3 protein: CASKSLGENTEAFF
clone size: .; D gene: .; V gene: TRBV19; J gene: TRBJ2-2; CDR3 DNA: TGTGCCAGTACACCGACCAGACCCGGCGGGGAGCTGTTTTTT; CDR3 protein: CASTPTRPGGELFF
clone size: few; D gene: TRBD1; V gene: TRBV20-1; J gene: TRBJ1-2; CDR3 DNA: TGCAGTGCCGGACCAACTTCAGGGGGCGCCCACTATGGCTACACCTTC; CDR3 protein: CSAGPTSGGAHYGYTF
clone size: .; D gene: TRBD1; V gene: TRBV6-1; J gene: TRBJ1-2; CDR3 DNA: TGTGCCAGCAGAGAGCGGACAGGGGGTAACTATGGCTACACCTTC; CDR3 protein: CASRERTGGNYGYTF
clone size: .; D gene: .; V gene: TRBV5-1; J gene: TRBJ2-1; CDR3 DNA: TGCGCCAGCAGAAAGGACATCAATGAGCAGTTCTTC; CDR3 protein: CASRKDINEQFF
clone size: few; D gene: TRBD2; V gene: TRBV14; J gene: TRBJ2-7; CDR3 DNA: TGTGCCAGCAGCCAAGGTAGGACTAGCGAAACCTACGAGCAGTACTTC; CDR3 protein: CASSQGRTSETYEQYF
clone size: many; D gene: .; V gene: TRBV7-9; J gene: TRBJ2-2; CDR3 DNA: TGTGCCAGCAGCTTATTGGGTCTTGCCGGGGAGCTGTTTTTT; CDR3 protein: CASSLLGLAGELFF
clone size: .; D gene: .; V gene: TRBV30; J gene: TRBJ2-2; CDR3 DNA: TGTGCCTGGAGTGTACTACTGAACACCGGGGAGCTGTTTTTT; CDR3 protein: CAWSVLLNTGELFF
clone size: .; D gene: .; V gene: TRBV28; J gene: TRBJ1-3; CDR3 DNA: TGTGCCAGCAGTTCCATCGGGGGGCGTGGAAACACCATATATTTT; CDR3 protein: CASSSIGGRGNTIYF
clone size: many; D gene: .; V gene: TRBV18; J gene: TRBJ1-1; CDR3 DNA: TGTGCCAGCTCACCAACAGGGTCTTCAAAAAAGGAAGGGGTGGCTTTCTTT; CDR3 protein: CASSPTGSSKKEGVAFF
clone size: few; D gene: .; V gene: TRBV11-3; J gene: TRBJ1-2; CDR3 DNA: TGTGCCAGCAGCCCTCAGGTATTGGGGAACTATGGCTACACCTTC; CDR3 protein: CASSPQVLGNYGYTF